The entry below gives a single TCR beta chain sequence along with its context. The antigen is unknown. The record originates from a study of cytomegalovirus exposure and HLA in healthy donors. Overall study results and limits: Associated with cytomegalovirus, according to the listing, were fewer than 200 TCR beta chains.

Primers: 60 Vbeta forward and 13 Jbeta reverse. Data came from immunoSEQ multiplex PCR; TCRdb stores just in-frame clones and leaves some out. The sample records some 150,000 clones, around nine tenths being singletons. CDR3 length: 14 amino acids. V lost 3 bases and J lost 7; bases outside the gene matches: 8. CDR1 is LGHNA, CDR2 YSLEER, per germline. The receptor comes from a woman between 25 and 40 years old in good health and CMV-seronegative. V gene TRBV4-3 combines with J gene TRBJ1-1; 7 bases agree with TRBD1. The specimen was PBMCs. CDR3 amino acids: CASSQMGAGGEAFF. The DNA of the CDR3 is TGCGCCAGCAGCCAGATGGGGGCAGGGGGTGAAGCTTTCTTT.